These 12 T cell receptor beta chains share one sample of origin, sequenced in a study of blood T cell repertoires in COVID-19. The method was immunoSEQ multiplex PCR; TCRdb's version includes in-frame clones alone and lacks a portion of them. The data show about 58,000 clones, with around 78% seen just once and nearly 5% held by the top ten. Sequenced input: peripheral blood. These receptors all stem from a human donor in a cohort sampled during active COVID-19.

The chain recombines TRBV19 with TRBJ1-1; 8 bases match TRBD1. Trimming at V came to 5 bases and at J to 6 bases, leaving 11 bases not matched to a gene. CDR3 length: 15 amino acids. Germline V gene lookup returns CDR1 LNHDA and CDR2 SQIVND (reference sequence). This CDR3 reads CASSSQGARTPEAFF. As DNA, the CDR3 is TGTGCCAGTAGTTCGCAGGGGGCGAGGACCCCTGAAGCTTTCTTT.

CDR3 in amino acids: CASSELRGSGQPQHF. For the CDR3, the DNA is TGTGCCAGCAGTGAACTCAGGGGATCGGGTCAGCCCCAGCATTTT. This sequence joins TRBV2 and TRBJ1-5; perhaps TRBD1 as D (6 bases). Per the germline V gene, CDR1 is SNHLY and CDR2 is FYNNEI. V was pared by 2 bases and J by 6 bases, with 14 bases between. This CDR3 comprises 15 residues.

The genes are TRBV7-8 and TRBJ1-4; D is possibly TRBD1 (6 bases). Trimming removed 1 base at V and 0 bases at J, with 27 bases between. The CDR3 is 22 residues long. CDR1 and CDR2 (germline): SGHVS, FQNEAQ. DNA of the CDR3: TGTGCCAGCAGCTTAGGCTACAGGGCTCCAACCCCCAACGCTGCAACTAATGAAAAACTGTTTTTT. Translated, it gives CASSLGYRAPTPNAATNEKLFF.

This chain uses TRBV6-6 with TRBJ2-7, with D maybe TRBD2 (6 bases). The CDR3 length is 14 residues. CDR1 is MNHNY, CDR2 SVGAGI, per germline (reference sequence). The V and J ends lost 7 bases and 0 bases respectively, with 13 bases between them. CDR3: CASKWDSSSYEQYF. CDR3 DNA: TGTGCCAGCAAGTGGGACTCGAGCTCCTACGAGCAGTACTTC.

For the CDR3, the DNA is TGTGCCAGCAGTTTATTCCCAGGGACCGGGGAGCTGTTTTTT. Protein product: CASSLFPGTGELFF. This chain uses TRBV27 with TRBJ2-2, with D perhaps TRBD1 (5 bases). Per germline, CDR1 MNHEY and CDR2 SMNVEV (reference sequence). Trimming left V 1 base short and J 5 bases short, with 8 bases between. The CDR3 covers 14 residues.

This clone was found a few times. V is TRBV7-9 and J is TRBJ2-7, with 8 bases that match TRBD1. The CDR3 totals 14 residues. From germline, CDR1 is SEHNR and CDR2 FQNEAQ (reference sequence). V lost 5 bases to trimming and J lost 5 bases; unmatched junction nucleotides: 8. This chain's CDR3 is CASSRSGQANEQYF. The DNA of the CDR3 is TGTGCCAGCAGCCGATCGGGACAGGCTAACGAGCAGTACTTC.

This chain links TRBV6-2 or TRBV6-3 with TRBJ2-7; 7 nucleotides line up with TRBD1. Germline loops: CDR1 MNHEY, CDR2 SVGEGT. Losses at the gene ends were 4 bases for V and 4 bases for J; bases not matched to a gene: 7. The CDR3 runs 14 residues. CDR3 residues: CASSFRQGLYEQYF. The CDR3 DNA reads as TGTGCCAGCAGTTTCCGACAGGGCCTTTACGAGCAGTACTTC.

This clone was seen once. This chain joins TRBV18 and TRBJ1-1; tentatively, D is TRBD1 (5 bases). V was pared by 4 bases and J by 6 bases, with 18 bases between. Germline V CDR1 and CDR2: KGHSH, LQKENI. CDR3 length: 15 residues. CDR3 coding DNA: TGTGCCAGCTCACTTCCGAACACCTACAGGTCTGAAGCTTTCTTT. Translated: CASSLPNTYRSEAFF.

This chain joins TRBV3-1 (or the pseudogene TRBV3-2) and TRBJ1-1; possibly TRBD1 for D (6 bases). CDR1 and CDR2 (germline): LGHDT, YNNKEL (reference sequence). The ends were cut back, 0 bases at V and 0 bases at J, with 8 bases in the middle. CDR3 size: 15 residues. For the CDR3, the DNA is TGTGCCAGCAGCCAAGACTGGGACATGAACACTGAAGCTTTCTTT. Translating gives CASSQDWDMNTEAFF.

The chain recombines TRBV10-3 with TRBJ1-6, with TRBD1 identical over 9 bases. The J segment lost 9 bases and the V segment lost 2 bases, leaving 5 bases of the junction unmatched. Germline V lookup: CDR1 ENHRY, CDR2 SYGVKD. The CDR3 loop spans 15 amino acids. The CDR3 region is CAISEGTGLSSPLHF. CDR3 DNA sequence: TGTGCCATCAGTGAGGGGACAGGGTTGAGTTCACCCCTCCACTTT.

The genes are TRBV15 and TRBJ2-7, with 9 positions matching TRBD2. V gave up 2 bases and J gave up 3 bases; unmatched junction bases: 2. Germline CDR1 LNHNV, CDR2 YYDKDF (reference sequence). This CDR3 region has 14 residues. The CDR3 DNA follows: TGTGCCACCAGCAGAAGACTAGCGGACTACGAGCAGTACTTC. Protein sequence: CATSRRLADYEQYF.

V and J are TRBV28 and TRBJ1-1; 7 bases line up with TRBD1. Germline V gene lookup returns CDR1 MDHEN and CDR2 SYDVKM. Trimming took 7 bases from V and 5 from J; bases not matched to a gene: 13. The length of the CDR3 is 15 residues. This CDR3 is CASTPNRGRGTEAFF. CDR3 DNA sequence: TGTGCCAGCACCCCTAACAGGGGCAGGGGGACTGAAGCTTTCTTT.